The 16 T cell receptor beta chains below all came from one sample that was sequenced in a study of blood T cell repertoires in COVID-19. TCRdb's table, derived via immunoSEQ multiplex PCR, lists solely in-frame clones and lacks some. The sample yields a few hundred thousand clones, 70% to 90% seen once. The sample comprised peripheral blood. These receptors were taken from a woman between 50 and 59 years old who had recovered from COVID-19.

This chain links TRBV21-1 with TRBJ2-7; the D call in the table, TRBD1, was not verified against the DNA. TRBV21-1 is noted as a pseudogene. The CDR3 has 13 amino acids. CDR3 bases: TGTGCCAGCAGCAAAGGTACAACCTACGAGCAGTACTTC. As protein: CASSKGTTYEQYF.

The chain couples TRBV28 to TRBJ2-3; D gene unclear. This CDR3 comprises 14 residues. From germline, CDR1 is MDHEN and CDR2 SYDVKM. Between the trimmed V and J ends, which lost 6 bases and 2 bases, there was a span of 12 bases. The CDR3 protein is CASRSRIYTDTQYF. In DNA, the CDR3 is TGTGCCAGCAGGTCTAGGATTTACACAGATACGCAGTATTTT.

The chain links TRBV28 to TRBJ2-7; TRBD1 is a possible D gene (5 bases). The ends were cut back, 5 bases at V and 0 bases at J, with 14 bases in the middle. CDR1 is MDHEN and CDR2 is SYDVKM in the germline V gene. The CDR3 extends over 15 amino acids. The CDR3 region has the DNA TGTGCCAGCAGTGGGGCATCTATTAGCTCCTACGAGCAGTACTTC. This encodes CASSGASISSYEQYF.

The rearrangement links TRBV27 to TRBJ1-1, with a possible D match to TRBD1 (6 bases). In germline, CDR1 is MNHEY, CDR2 SMNVEV (reference sequence). The CDR3 sequence is 13 residues long. The V gene lost 6 bases and the J gene lost 10 bases, with 18 bases spanning the gap. The CDR3 DNA is TGTGCCAGCAGACCGACTCAACAGGGAGCAGCTTTCTTT. The encoded protein is CASRPTQQGAAFF.

The V and J genes are TRBV7-2 and TRBJ1-6; no reliable D call. From germline, CDR1 is SGHTA and CDR2 FQGNSA. The CDR3 has 14 residues. Trimming cost V 0 bases and J 8 bases, with 8 bases left between them. The CDR3 loop is CASSLAGRYSPLHF. The CDR3 DNA reads as TGTGCCAGCAGCTTAGCGGGGAGGTATTCACCCCTCCACTTT.

Here the CDR3 reads CAWGSNTEAFF. In DNA, the CDR3 is TGTGCCTGGGGAAGCAACACTGAAGCTTTCTTT. V usage is TRBV30 and J usage is TRBJ1-1; D is unresolved. This CDR3 region has 11 residues. The germline V and J ends were trimmed by 5 bases and 2 bases, with 6 bases remaining between them. Germline V gene sequence: CDR1 GTSNPN, CDR2 SVGIG (reference sequence).

The rearrangement joins TRBV19 to TRBJ1-5; D is uncertain. V shed 7 bases and J shed 3 bases, with 16 bases lying between them. Germline assignment: CDR1 LNHDA and CDR2 SQIVND (reference sequence). This CDR3 spans 15 amino acids. The CDR3 here is CASNSDAGYNQPQHF. The CDR3 DNA sequence: TGTGCCAGTAACTCAGACGCGGGCTACAATCAGCCCCAGCATTTT.

The rearrangement uses TRBV7-2 and TRBJ2-7; TRBD1 might be the D (5 bases). The ends were cut back, 1 base at V and 5 bases at J, with 12 bases in the middle. Germline V lookup: CDR1 SGHTA, CDR2 FQGNSA. The length of the CDR3 is 14 residues. CDR3 amino acids: CASSLESRAHEQYF. The CDR3 DNA follows: TGTGCCAGCAGCTTAGAGTCCAGGGCCCACGAGCAGTACTTC.

This clone was observed a handful of times. V usage is TRBV7-8 and J usage is TRBJ2-1; 13 bases line up with TRBD2. The CDR3 totals 18 residues. The V and J ends lost 2 bases and 6 bases, in that order; junction bases with no gene match: 10. Per the germline V gene, CDR1 is SGHVS and CDR2 is FQNEAQ. As DNA, the CDR3 is TGTGCCAGCAGCTTAAATCGACTAGCGGGAGGCCCCAGCAATGAGCAGTTCTTC. Translating it yields CASSLNRLAGGPSNEQFF. The entire variable domain, with the rest obtained from reference TRBV7-8 and TRBJ2-1, is as follows: GAGVSQSPRYKVAKRGQDVALRCDPISGHVSLFWYQQALGQGPEFLTYFQNEAQLDKSGLPSDRFFAERPEGSVSTLKIQRTQQEDSAVYLCASSLNRLAGGPSNEQFFGPGTRLTVL.

In its sample, this clone was seen once. The gene calls are TRBV7-2 and TRBJ2-7; 7 bases agree with TRBD2. This CDR3 has 14 residues. V lost 5 bases to trimming and J lost 4 bases; unmatched junction nucleotides: 8. Germline V CDR1 and CDR2: SGHTA, FQGNSA. The CDR3 spells CASSPSGKSYEQYF. The CDR3 coding sequence is TGTGCCAGCAGCCCGAGCGGGAAGTCATACGAGCAGTACTTC.

This clone was picked up one time. This chain joins TRBV6-2 or TRBV6-3 and TRBJ2-7; 10 bases match TRBD1. Germline CDR1 is MNHEY and CDR2 is SVGEGT. CDR3 size: 16 residues. V shed 2 bases, J shed 4 bases, and the junction held 8 bases outside the gene matches. The DNA of the CDR3 is TGTGCCAGCAGTTACAAGCCGGGACAGGGGATATACGAGCAGTACTTC. Translation gives CASSYKPGQGIYEQYF.

The V and J genes are TRBV19 and TRBJ2-1; TRBD1 matches at 11 bases. Per germline, CDR1 LNHDA and CDR2 SQIVND (reference sequence). The CDR3 covers 17 residues. Trimming took 5 bases from V and 4 from J; bases not matched to a gene: 10. In DNA, the CDR3 is TGTGCCAGTAGTTCAGTCCGGGACAGGGGGTATTACAATGAGCAGTTCTTC. This encodes CASSSVRDRGYYNEQFF.

This clone was counted between two and nine times. The V and J genes are TRBV6-5 and TRBJ2-7, with D hard to call. V gave up 0 bases and J gave up 2 bases, with 11 bases separating them. Germline CDR1 and CDR2: MNHEY and SVGAGI. There are 15 residues in the CDR3. CDR3 nucleotides: TGTGCCAGCAGTTACTCGCATCGGGTAGCCTACGAGCAGTACTTC. Protein: CASSYSHRVAYEQYF.

This clone has a single count. The CDR3 sequence is CASSPESSGRASEQFF. The CDR3 bases are TGTGCCAGCTCACCTGAATCAAGCGGGAGGGCGAGTGAGCAGTTCTTC. V gene TRBV18 combines with J gene TRBJ2-1; TRBD2 aligns across 10 bases. V gave up 3 bases and J gave up 9 bases; unmatched junction bases: 11. The CDR3 has 16 residues. Germline CDR1 KGHSH, CDR2 LQKENI.

The chain combines TRBV5-8 with TRBJ1-2; 9 bases map to TRBD1. The ends lost 0 bases at V and 4 bases at J; junction bases unmatched: 4. There are 15 residues in the CDR3. Germline V gene lookup returns CDR1 SGHTS and CDR2 YDEGEE. The CDR3 DNA follows: TGTGCCAGCAGCTTGGGACAGGGACAGGGCTATGGCTACACCTTC. Its translation: CASSLGQGQGYGYTF.

V is TRBV12-3 or TRBV12-4 and J is TRBJ1-3; maybe TRBD1 (5 bases). The CDR3 extends over 13 amino acids. Trimming took 8 bases from V and 4 from J, leaving 12 bases between them. Written as DNA, the CDR3 is TGTGCCAGCGGATTAACAGGAGGAAACACCATATATTTT. This gives the protein CASGLTGGNTIYF.